This TCR beta chain derives from a study of shared T cell receptors in the human thymus. The protocol was immunoSEQ multiplex PCR, while the TCRdb copy is restricted to in-frame clones and leaves out a portion. The sample consists of roughly 710,000 clones, 80% to 90% of them appearing once. Looked up from germline, CDR1 is SGDLS and CDR2 is YYNGEE. The V and J ends lost 5 bases and 7 bases, in that order; junction bases with no gene match: 5. The CDR3 has 14 amino acids. The same data also contributed to another study, on human thymus T cells. That work adds: Resections that were taken during corrective heart surgery supplied the thymus tissue. Within thymic and blood repertoires, V and J gene usage appeared to be biased. A high degree of thymic repertoire overlap among unrelated individuals was reported in related research.

The specimen sequenced was thymocytes. The V and J genes are TRBV9 and TRBJ2-2; 10 bases match TRBD1. The TCR was taken from a girl less than two years old with a congenital heart defect. DNA of the CDR3: TGTGCCAGCAGACGGACAGGGGGGCACGGGGAGCTGTTTTTT. Its translation is CASRRTGGHGELFF.